Listed below are T cell receptor beta chains from one sample, sequenced in a study of OX40 agonist ivuxolimab in advanced cancers. TCRdb's copy holds only in-frame clones and misses some; the assay was immunoSEQ multiplex PCR. The repertoire holds 50,000 to 65,000 clones, with around 90% as singletons. Sequencing was performed on CD4+ or CD8+ T cells sorted from blood, taken in a trial of the OX40 agonist ivuxolimab. These receptors all come from an adult with an advanced solid tumor such as melanoma, head and neck, liver or kidney cancer. Both conserved end residues are part of each CDR3. The D gene is left open where the match is weak. Part of the rows lack a size; the others show once, few, many or a class for expanded clones.

d_gene | len | j_gene | abundance | v_gene | CDR3aa | CDR3nt
TRBD1 | 15 | TRBJ2-1 | - | TRBV6-1 | CASSIRDSSYNEQFF | TGTGCCAGCAGTATCCGGGACAGCTCCTACAATGAGCAGTTCTTC
- | 13 | TRBJ2-7 | - | TRBV19 | CASGAASSYEQYF | TGTGCCAGTGGGGCGGCAAGCTCCTACGAGCAGTACTTC
- | 17 | TRBJ1-1 | - | TRBV15 | CATSRDLQEAINTEAFF | TGTGCCACCAGCAGAGATCTGCAGGAAGCGATAAACACTGAAGCTTTCTTT
- | 13 | TRBJ1-5 | - | TRBV27 | CASSLGVHQPQHF | TGTGCCAGCAGTTTGGGGGTCCATCAGCCCCAGCATTTT
- | 14 | TRBJ2-7 | - | TRBV18 | CASSPRDTPYEQYF | TGTGCCAGCTCACCTCGGGACACTCCCTACGAGCAGTACTTC
- | 14 | TRBJ2-1 | once | TRBV19 | CASSIIAAANEQFF | TGTGCCAGTAGTATTATAGCTGCCGCCAATGAGCAGTTCTTC
- | 16 | TRBJ2-3 | - | TRBV9 | CASSVAITDLTDTQYF | TGTGCCAGCAGCGTAGCGATTACCGACCTCACAGATACGCAGTATTTT
TRBD2 | 13 | TRBJ2-7 | - | TRBV6-5 | CASRGSGWYEQYF | TGTGCCAGCAGGGGTAGCGGGTGGTACGAGCAGTACTTC
- | 13 | TRBJ2-2 | - | TRBV7-9 | CASSLVSTGELFF | TGTGCCAGCAGCTTAGTTAGCACCGGGGAGCTGTTTTTT
- | 16 | TRBJ2-3 | - | TRBV11-1 | CASSAIPGPVTDTQYF | TGTGCCAGCAGCGCAATCCCGGGACCCGTCACAGATACGCAGTATTTT
- | 13 | TRBJ2-2 | - | TRBV5-1 | CASSATGTGELFF | TGCGCCAGCAGCGCGACAGGCACCGGGGAGCTGTTTTTT
- | 14 | TRBJ1-1 | few | TRBV6-5 | CASSYSVGVTEAFF | TGTGCCAGCAGTTACTCTGTGGGAGTGACTGAAGCTTTCTTT
TRBD1 | 16 | TRBJ1-4 | - | TRBV27 | CASSPKIRDRDEKLFF | TGTGCCAGCAGTCCAAAAATCCGGGACAGGGACGAAAAACTGTTTTTT
- | 16 | TRBJ1-2 | - | TRBV7-9 | CASSSTLDSANYGYTF | TGTGCCAGCAGCTCTACCCTAGACAGCGCTAACTATGGCTACACCTTC
TRBD2 | 16 | TRBJ2-1 | - | TRBV9 | CASSYELAGTYNEQFF | TGTGCCAGCAGCTATGAACTAGCGGGAACATACAATGAGCAGTTCTTC
- | 14 | TRBJ1-2 | - | TRBV5-4 | CASSLRGQGDGYTF | TGTGCCAGCAGCTTGAGGGGCCAGGGAGATGGCTACACCTTC
- | 17 | TRBJ2-3 | - | TRBV7-2 | CASSQNPLDYRTDTQYF | TGTGCCAGCAGCCAAAACCCCCTGGACTACCGCACAGATACGCAGTATTTT
- | 13 | TRBJ2-7 | - | TRBV7-9 | CASSLGLSYEQYF | TGTGCCAGCAGCTTAGGACTTTCCTACGAGCAGTACTTC
- | 15 | TRBJ2-5 | - | TRBV21-1 | CASSIDRGRRETQYF | TGTGCCAGCAGCATCGACAGGGGGCGGAGAGAGACCCAGTACTTC
TRBD2 | 15 | TRBJ2-1 | - | TRBV10-2 | CASSRLAGTYNEQFF | TGCGCCAGCAGTAGGCTAGCGGGGACTTACAATGAGCAGTTCTTC
- | 11 | TRBJ2-7 | - | TRBV20-1 | CSALSSYEQYF | TGCAGTGCTTTGAGCTCCTACGAGCAGTACTTC
TRBD2 | 14 | TRBJ2-7 | - | TRBV5-4 | CASSLGTSEYEQYF | TGTGCCAGCAGCTTAGGGACTAGCGAGTACGAGCAGTACTTC
- | 12 | TRBJ1-2 | once | TRBV6-5 | CASRRQGSVYTF | TGTGCCAGCAGGCGGCAGGGGTCTGTCTACACCTTC
- | 14 | TRBJ1-6 | - | TRBV5-6 | CASSLFLGGSPLHF | TGTGCCAGCAGCTTGTTCTTAGGAGGATCACCCCTCCACTTT
- | 16 | TRBJ2-6 | - | TRBV6-1 | CASSEYATPGANVLTF | TGTGCCAGCAGTGAATACGCCACCCCTGGGGCCAACGTCCTGACTTTC
TRBD1 | 12 | TRBJ1-2 | - | TRBV29-1 | CSVQGGPYGYTF | TGCAGCGTCCAGGGGGGGCCCTATGGCTACACCTTC
- | 16 | TRBJ2-1 | - | TRBV28 | CASSLGVGGAYNEQFF | TGTGCCAGCAGTTTAGGGGTGGGAGGCGCCTACAATGAGCAGTTCTTC
- | 15 | TRBJ1-2 | - | TRBV9 | CASSVLKTGGEGYTF | TGTGCCAGCAGCGTACTTAAAACAGGCGGGGAAGGCTACACCTTC
TRBD2 | 18 | TRBJ2-1 | - | TRBV28 | CASSYPQTSGMGHNEQFF | TGTGCCAGCAGCTACCCACAGACTAGCGGGATGGGGCACAATGAGCAGTTCTTC
- | 16 | TRBJ2-6 | - | TRBV11-3 | CASSPYSTDGANVLTF | TGTGCCAGCAGCCCCTACTCAACAGATGGGGCCAACGTCCTGACTTTC
- | 11 | TRBJ2-7 | - | TRBV20-1 | CSAPQGYEQYF | TGCAGTGCTCCACAGGGTTACGAGCAGTACTTC
- | 13 | TRBJ1-2 | - | TRBV2 | CASSGQANYGYTF | TGTGCCAGCAGTGGACAGGCTAACTATGGCTACACCTTC
- | 13 | TRBJ2-3 | - | TRBV5-1 | CASRPSSTDTQYF | TGCGCCAGCAGGCCTTCTAGCACAGATACGCAGTATTTT
TRBD2 | 16 | TRBJ2-7 | - | TRBV10-3 | CAIAGTSGSRTYEQYF | TGTGCCATCGCCGGGACTAGCGGGAGTCGAACCTACGAGCAGTACTTC
TRBD2 | 16 | TRBJ2-7 | once | TRBV19 | CASSIAGLAGRTEQYF | TGTGCCAGTAGTATAGCGGGACTAGCGGGAAGGACCGAGCAGTACTTC
- | 13 | TRBJ2-7 | - | TRBV7-6 | CASTLGPSYEQYF | TGTGCCAGCACCCTGGGACCGAGCTACGAGCAGTACTTC
- | 12 | TRBJ2-7 | - | TRBV30 | CAWSPGSNEQYF | TGTGCCTGGAGTCCGGGTAGCAACGAGCAGTACTTC
- | 14 | TRBJ2-7 | - | TRBV6-5 | CASTEGSSGYEQYF | TGTGCCAGCACCGAGGGCAGTAGCGGCTACGAGCAGTACTTC
- | 15 | TRBJ2-5 | few | TRBV2 | CASSAGGEAQETQYF | TGTGCCAGCAGTGCGGGGGGCGAAGCTCAAGAGACCCAGTACTTC
TRBD1 | 19 | TRBJ2-6 | - | TRBV28 | CASSLGLQGPPVRANVLTF | TGTGCCAGCAGTTTAGGGCTACAGGGGCCCCCAGTAAGGGCCAACGTCCTGACTTTC
- | 10 | TRBJ2-7 | - | TRBV20-1 | CSAISYEQYF | TGCAGTGCCATCTCCTACGAGCAGTACTTC
- | 15 | TRBJ2-3 | - | TRBV15 | CATSSPFRGTDTQYF | TGTGCCACCAGCAGTCCGTTCAGGGGCACAGATACGCAGTATTTT
TRBD2 | 14 | TRBJ2-3 | - | TRBV28 | CASSLTGGVDTQYF | TGTGCCAGCAGTTTAACGGGGGGGGTAGATACGCAGTATTTT
- | 11 | TRBJ2-1 | - | TRBV5-6 | CASSFSNEQFF | TGTGCCAGCAGCTTTTCCAATGAGCAGTTCTTC
TRBD2 | 18 | TRBJ2-2 | - | TRBV7-9 | CASSSHLLAGRNTGELFF | TGTGCCAGCAGCTCCCACCTACTAGCGGGGCGGAACACCGGGGAGCTGTTTTTT
TRBD1 | 17 | TRBJ2-2 | - | TRBV11-1 | CASSLGTGGSLSGELFF | TGTGCCAGCAGCTTAGGGACAGGGGGCTCTCTGTCCGGGGAGCTGTTTTTT
TRBD1 | 14 | TRBJ2-7 | - | TRBV30 | CAWSEGTGAYEQYF | TGTGCCTGGAGTGAGGGGACAGGGGCCTACGAGCAGTACTTC
TRBD1 | 19 | TRBJ2-7 | - | TRBV28 | CASSTNRDRGQSPLREQYF | TGTGCCAGCAGTACTAACCGGGACAGGGGGCAGAGTCCTCTCCGAGAGCAGTACTTC
- | 15 | TRBJ2-1 | - | TRBV27 | CASTSWGGSYNEQFF | TGTGCCAGCACATCCTGGGGAGGTTCCTACAATGAGCAGTTCTTC
TRBD2 | 14 | TRBJ2-3 | - | TRBV9 | CASRAGGSTDTQYF | TGTGCCAGCAGAGCGGGAGGGAGCACAGATACGCAGTATTTT
- | 14 | TRBJ2-7 | - | TRBV11-2 | CASRIAGQYYEQYF | TGTGCCAGCAGGATAGCAGGCCAGTACTACGAGCAGTACTTC
- | 15 | TRBJ2-7 | - | TRBV9 | CASSPLGGTTYEQYF | TGTGCCAGCAGCCCACTGGGAGGCACGACCTACGAGCAGTACTTC